Below are 9 T cell receptor beta chains sequenced from a single sample in a study of cytomegalovirus exposure and HLA in healthy donors. A multiplex PCR was run with 60 Vbeta primers and 13 Jbeta primers. Data came from immunoSEQ multiplex PCR; TCRdb stores just in-frame clones and leaves some out. This table holds 90,000 to 140,000 clones, roughly 80% found once. Sequenced sample: PBMCs. The receptors derive from a woman in her forties in good health and CMV-seropositive.

V gene TRBV7-6 combines with J gene TRBJ1-1, with TRBD1 identical over 8 bases. CDR1 SGHVS and CDR2 FNYEAQ come from the germline V gene. The CDR3 spans 16 residues. V lost 4 bases to trimming and J lost 4 bases; unmatched junction nucleotides: 11. The CDR3 loop is CASSSTTGTGLTEAFF. CDR3 DNA: TGTGCCAGCAGCTCGACCACCGGGACAGGCCTCACTGAAGCTTTCTTT.

This chain connects TRBV6-1 to TRBJ2-7; D is possibly TRBD1 (6 bases). The CDR3 runs 15 residues. V was cut by 4 bases and J by 2 bases, with 15 bases left in between. Germline assignment: CDR1 MNHNS and CDR2 SASEGT. The CDR3 here is CASSAKRTATYEQYF. The CDR3, as DNA: TGTGCCAGCAGTGCAAAGCGGACAGCCACCTACGAGCAGTACTTC.

CDR3 sequence: CASTTRGHSGNTIYF. As DNA, the CDR3 is TGTGCCAGCACCACACGAGGGCACTCTGGAAACACCATATATTTT. The chain is built from TRBV7-8 and TRBJ1-3; D is uncertain. There are 15 residues in the CDR3. Germline values: CDR1 SGHVS, CDR2 FQNEAQ. V dropped 7 bases and J dropped 0 bases, with 13 bases sitting between them.

This clone was detected only a few times. The chain is built from TRBV6-1 and TRBJ2-7, with a possible D match to TRBD1 (5 bases). This CDR3 is 15 amino acids long. V was pared by 7 bases and J by 3 bases, with 19 bases between. Germline V gives CDR1 MNHNS, CDR2 SASEGT. CDR3 DNA sequence: TGTGCCAGCAATTTCCAGAGACAGTCTCGCTACGAGCAGTACTTC. It encodes CASNFQRQSRYEQYF.

The rearrangement joins TRBV7-2 to TRBJ2-2, with a weak D call TRBD2 (5 bases). Trimming took 2 bases from V and 4 from J, leaving 11 bases between them. Germline CDR1 SGHTA, CDR2 FQGNSA. This CDR3 comprises 15 residues. CDR3 sequence: CASSLSIGVTGELFF. For the CDR3, the DNA is TGTGCCAGCAGCTTAAGCATCGGGGTCACCGGGGAGCTGTTTTTT.

V gene TRBV7-5 combines with J gene TRBJ2-1; the D segment call TRBD2 is taken from the table without a DNA check. TRBV7-5 represents a pseudogene. CDR3 length equals 13 residues. Here the CDR3 reads CARSPGTNNEQFF. CDR3 nucleotide sequence: TGTGCCAGAAGCCCCGGGACTAACAATGAGCAGTTCTTC.

This chain joins TRBV2 and TRBJ1-1; D is ambiguous. CDR1 and CDR2 (germline): SNHLY, FYNNEI. The V end was cut by 7 bases, the J end by 3 bases, with 12 bases between. This CDR3 comprises 13 residues. Here the CDR3 reads CASMVSDYTEAFF. The CDR3 DNA reads as TGTGCCAGCATGGTCAGCGACTACACTGAAGCTTTCTTT. Combining the CDR3 with reference TRBV2 and TRBJ1-1 gives the whole variable domain EPEVTQTPSHQVTQMGQEVILRCVPISNHLYFYWYRQILGQKVEFLVSFYNNEISEKSEIFDDQFSVERPDGSNFTLKIRSTKLEDSAMYFCASMVSDYTEAFFGQGTRLTVV.

The rearrangement uses TRBV7-2 and TRBJ1-6, with D possibly TRBD1 on 6 matching bases. The length of the CDR3 is 15 residues. Deletions cut 3 bases from V and 7 bases from J, with 13 bases between. Germline CDR1 reads SGHTA; CDR2 reads FQGNSA. The CDR3 loop reads CASSFGAGTNSPLHF. In DNA, the CDR3 is TGTGCCAGCAGCTTTGGGGCCGGGACAAATTCACCCCTCCACTTT.

CDR3 sequence reads: CASSLAGGNTEAFF. In DNA form, the CDR3 reads TGCGCCAGCAGCTTGGCAGGGGGGAACACTGAAGCTTTCTTT. The V gene is TRBV5-1, the J gene TRBJ1-1, with 7 positions matching TRBD1. Unmatched junction bases numbered 0, after V lost 0 bases and J lost 1 base. Germline loops: CDR1 SGHRS, CDR2 YFSETQ. This CDR3 has 14 amino acids.